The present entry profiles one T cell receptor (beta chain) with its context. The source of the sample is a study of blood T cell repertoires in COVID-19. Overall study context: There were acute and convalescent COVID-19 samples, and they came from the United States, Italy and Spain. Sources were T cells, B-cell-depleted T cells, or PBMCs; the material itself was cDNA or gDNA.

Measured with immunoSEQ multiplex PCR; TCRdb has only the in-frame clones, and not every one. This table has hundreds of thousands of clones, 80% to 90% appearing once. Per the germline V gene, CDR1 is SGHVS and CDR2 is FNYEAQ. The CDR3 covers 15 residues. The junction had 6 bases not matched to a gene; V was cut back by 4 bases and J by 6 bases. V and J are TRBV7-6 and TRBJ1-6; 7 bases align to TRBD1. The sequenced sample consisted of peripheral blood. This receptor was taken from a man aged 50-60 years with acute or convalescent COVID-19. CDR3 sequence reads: CASSYGQAVNSPLHF. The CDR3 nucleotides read TGTGCCAGCAGCTATGGACAGGCCGTTAATTCACCCCTCCACTTT.